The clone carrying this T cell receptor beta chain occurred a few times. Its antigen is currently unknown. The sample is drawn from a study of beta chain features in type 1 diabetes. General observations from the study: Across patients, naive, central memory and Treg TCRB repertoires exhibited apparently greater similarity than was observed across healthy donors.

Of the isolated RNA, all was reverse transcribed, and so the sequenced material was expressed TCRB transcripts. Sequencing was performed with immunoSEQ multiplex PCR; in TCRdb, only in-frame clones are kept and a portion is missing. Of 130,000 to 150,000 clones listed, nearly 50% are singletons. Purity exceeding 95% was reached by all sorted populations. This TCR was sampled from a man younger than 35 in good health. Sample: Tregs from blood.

CDR3 sequence: CASSLVGIGLAGFQETQYF. The CDR3 DNA reads TGTGCCAGCAGCTTAGTTGGGATCGGACTAGCGGGCTTCCAAGAGACCCAGTACTTC. The chain is built from TRBV7-2 and TRBJ2-5; 11 positions match TRBD2. Losses at the gene ends were 1 base for V and 1 base for J; bases not matched to a gene: 11. The CDR3 has 19 residues. Germline-derived CDR1 and CDR2 are SGHTA and FQGNSA.